This T cell receptor (beta chain) was obtained from a study of blood T cell repertoires in COVID-19. Sequencing was performed with immunoSEQ multiplex PCR; in TCRdb, only in-frame clones are kept and a portion is missing. The data hold 270,000 or so clones, with around 92% observed a single time. The V segment lost 0 bases and the J segment 6 bases; nucleotides outside the gene matches: 7. The CDR3 totals 16 residues. Germline-derived CDR1 and CDR2 are SGHRS and YFSETQ. Sequenced: peripheral blood. The chain links TRBV5-1 to TRBJ2-2; TRBD1 agrees at 8 bases. This receptor was taken from a woman aged 30 to 39 with COVID-19, enrolled during active disease. In DNA, the CDR3 is TGCGCCAGCAGCTTGGCTGGACAGGGTCGTCCCGGGGAGCTGTTTTTT. Its translation: CASSLAGQGRPGELFF.